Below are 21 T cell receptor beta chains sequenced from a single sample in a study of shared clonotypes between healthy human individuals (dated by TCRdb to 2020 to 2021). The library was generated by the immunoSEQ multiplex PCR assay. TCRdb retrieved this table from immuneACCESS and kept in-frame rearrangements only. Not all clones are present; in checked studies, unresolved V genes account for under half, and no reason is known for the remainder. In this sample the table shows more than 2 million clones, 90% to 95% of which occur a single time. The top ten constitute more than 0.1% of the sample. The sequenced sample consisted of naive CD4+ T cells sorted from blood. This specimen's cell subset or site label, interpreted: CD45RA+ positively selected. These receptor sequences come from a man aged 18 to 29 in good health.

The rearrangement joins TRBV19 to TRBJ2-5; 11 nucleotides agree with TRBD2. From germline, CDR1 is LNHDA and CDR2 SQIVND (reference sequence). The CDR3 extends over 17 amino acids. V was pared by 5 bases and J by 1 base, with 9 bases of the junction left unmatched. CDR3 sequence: CASSSRGTSGSQETQYF. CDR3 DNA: TGTGCCAGTAGTTCTCGAGGGACTAGCGGTTCCCAAGAGACCCAGTACTTC.

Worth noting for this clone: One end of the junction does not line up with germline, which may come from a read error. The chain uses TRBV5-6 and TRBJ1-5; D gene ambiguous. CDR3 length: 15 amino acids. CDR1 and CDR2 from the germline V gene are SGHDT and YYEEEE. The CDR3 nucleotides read TGTGCCAGCAGTTTGGGTGGATTCGGCAATCAGCCCCAGCATTTT. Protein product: CASSLGGFGNQPQHF.

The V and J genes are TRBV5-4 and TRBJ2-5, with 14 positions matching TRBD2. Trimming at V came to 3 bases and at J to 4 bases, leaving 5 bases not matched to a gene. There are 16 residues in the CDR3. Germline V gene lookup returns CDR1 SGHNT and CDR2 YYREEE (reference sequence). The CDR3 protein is CASSSTSGGASETQYF. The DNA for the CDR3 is TGTGCCAGCAGCTCGACTAGCGGGGGGGCGTCAGAGACCCAGTACTTC.

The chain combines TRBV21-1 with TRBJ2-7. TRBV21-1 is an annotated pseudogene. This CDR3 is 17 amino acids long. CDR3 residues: CASSTMRGVFRSYEQYF. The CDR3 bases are TGTGCCAGCAGTACGATGCGAGGGGTATTTCGGTCCTACGAGCAGTACTTC.

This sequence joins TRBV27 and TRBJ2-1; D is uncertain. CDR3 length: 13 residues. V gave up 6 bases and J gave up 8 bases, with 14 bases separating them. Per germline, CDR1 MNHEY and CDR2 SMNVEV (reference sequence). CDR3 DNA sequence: TGTGCCAGCAGCCCGCCTCTAGGTTATGAGCAGTTCTTC. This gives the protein CASSPPLGYEQFF.

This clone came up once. This chain's CDR3 is CASSLAGSAGSQETQYF. The CDR3 region has the DNA TGCGCCAGCAGCTTGGCCGGTTCGGCAGGGAGCCAAGAGACCCAGTACTTC. The rearrangement joins TRBV5-1 to TRBJ2-5, with D perhaps being TRBD1 or TRBD2 (5 bases each). From germline, CDR1 is SGHRS and CDR2 YFSETQ. The CDR3 runs to 17 residues. V was trimmed by 0 bases and J by 1 base, leaving 16 bases between them.

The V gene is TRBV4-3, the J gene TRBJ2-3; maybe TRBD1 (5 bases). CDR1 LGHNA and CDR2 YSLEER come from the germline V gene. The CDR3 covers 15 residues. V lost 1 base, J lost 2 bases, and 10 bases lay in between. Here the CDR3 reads CASSQGLRDTDTQYF. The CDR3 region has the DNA TGCGCCAGCAGCCAAGGTCTCAGGGACACAGATACGCAGTATTTT.

In nucleotides, the CDR3 is TGTGCCAGCAGCTTTAGTTCGGATCAGCCCCAGCATTTT. It specifies CASSFSSDQPQHF. The chain uses TRBV7-6 and TRBJ1-5; D unclear. V was cut by 3 bases and J by 5 bases, with 8 bases left in between. Looked up from germline, CDR1 is SGHVS and CDR2 is FNYEAQ. CDR3 length: 13 amino acids.

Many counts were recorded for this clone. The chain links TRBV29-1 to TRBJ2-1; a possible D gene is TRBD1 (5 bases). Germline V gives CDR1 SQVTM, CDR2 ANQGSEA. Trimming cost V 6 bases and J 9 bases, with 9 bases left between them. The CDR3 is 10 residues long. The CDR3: CSVLQVEQFF. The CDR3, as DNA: TGCAGCGTGTTACAGGTTGAGCAGTTCTTC.

The CDR3 loop reads CASSQDAGGVSEKLFF. CDR3 nucleotides: TGTGCCAGCAGCCAAGACGCAGGGGGCGTGTCTGAAAAACTGTTTTTT. The chain uses TRBV4-2 and TRBJ1-4; TRBD1 agrees at 8 bases. This CDR3 comprises 16 residues. V trimming: 0 bases; J trimming: 7 bases; junction bases outside the gene matches: 7. Germline V gives CDR1 LGHNA, CDR2 YNFKEQ.

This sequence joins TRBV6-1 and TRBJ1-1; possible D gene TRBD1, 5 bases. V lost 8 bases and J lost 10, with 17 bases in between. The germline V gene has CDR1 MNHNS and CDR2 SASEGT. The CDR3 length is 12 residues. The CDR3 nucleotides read TGTGCCAGCTCCATTCCGGGGGTTGGAGCTTTCTTT. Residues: CASSIPGVGAFF.

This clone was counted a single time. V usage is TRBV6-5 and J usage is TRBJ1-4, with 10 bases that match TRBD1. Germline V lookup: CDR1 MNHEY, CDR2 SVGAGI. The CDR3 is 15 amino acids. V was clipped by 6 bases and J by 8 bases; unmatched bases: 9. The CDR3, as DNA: TGTGCCAGCAGGTCCGGGACAGGGGTCTGGGAAAAACTGTTTTTT. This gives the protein CASRSGTGVWEKLFF.

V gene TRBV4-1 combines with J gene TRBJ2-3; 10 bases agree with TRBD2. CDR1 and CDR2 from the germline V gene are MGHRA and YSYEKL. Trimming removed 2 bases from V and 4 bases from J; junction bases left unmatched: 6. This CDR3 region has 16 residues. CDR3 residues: CASSQPQRGGADTQYF. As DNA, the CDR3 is TGCGCCAGCAGCCAACCACAGCGGGGGGGCGCAGATACGCAGTATTTT.

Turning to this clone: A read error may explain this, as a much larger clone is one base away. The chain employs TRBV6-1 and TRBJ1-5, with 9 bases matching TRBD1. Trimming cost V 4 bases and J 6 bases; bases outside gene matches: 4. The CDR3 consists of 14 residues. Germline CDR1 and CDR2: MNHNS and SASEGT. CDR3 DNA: TGTGCCAGCAGTGCGGGACAGGGCGGTCAGCCCCAGCATTTT. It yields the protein CASSAGQGGQPQHF.

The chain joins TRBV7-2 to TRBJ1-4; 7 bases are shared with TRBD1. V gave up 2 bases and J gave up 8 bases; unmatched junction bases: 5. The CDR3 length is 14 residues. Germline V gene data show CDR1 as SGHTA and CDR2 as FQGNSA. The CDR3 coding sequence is TGTGCCAGCAGCTTAAATCAGGGGGGAGAAAAACTGTTTTTT. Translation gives CASSLNQGGEKLFF.

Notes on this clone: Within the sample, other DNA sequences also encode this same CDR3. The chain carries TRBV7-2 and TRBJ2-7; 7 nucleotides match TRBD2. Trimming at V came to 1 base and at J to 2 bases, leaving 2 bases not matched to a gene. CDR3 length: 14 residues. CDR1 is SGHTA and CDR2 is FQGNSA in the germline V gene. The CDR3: CASSLGGGPYEQYF. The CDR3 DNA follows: TGTGCCAGCAGCTTAGGGGGGGGTCCCTACGAGCAGTACTTC.

CDR3 bases: TGTGCCAGCAGAGCCGATACAGGAAACTACGAGCAGTACTTC. As protein: CASRADTGNYEQYF. The V call is TRBV28, the J call TRBJ2-7, with a tentative D call TRBD1 (5 bases). The germline gives CDR1 MDHEN, CDR2 SYDVKM. V was cut by 6 bases and J by 3 bases, with 15 bases left in between. This CDR3 has 14 residues.

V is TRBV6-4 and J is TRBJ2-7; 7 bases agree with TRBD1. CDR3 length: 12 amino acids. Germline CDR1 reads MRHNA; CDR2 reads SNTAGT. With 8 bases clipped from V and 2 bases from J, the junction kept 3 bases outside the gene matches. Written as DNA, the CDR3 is TGTGCCAGCCGGGACAGTACCTACGAGCAGTACTTC. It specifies CASRDSTYEQYF.

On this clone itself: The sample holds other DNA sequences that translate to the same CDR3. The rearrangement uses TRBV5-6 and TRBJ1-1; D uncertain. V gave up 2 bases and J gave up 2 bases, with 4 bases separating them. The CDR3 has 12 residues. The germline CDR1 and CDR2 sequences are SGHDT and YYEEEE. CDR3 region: CASSLTNTEAFF. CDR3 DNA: TGTGCCAGCAGCTTAACAAACACTGAAGCTTTCTTT. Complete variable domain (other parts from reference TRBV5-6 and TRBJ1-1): DAGVTQSPTHLIKTRGQQVTLRCSPKSGHDTVSWYQQALGQGPQFIFQYYEEEERQRGNFPDRFSGHQFPNYSSELNVNALLLGDSALYLCASSLTNTEAFFGQGTRLTVV.

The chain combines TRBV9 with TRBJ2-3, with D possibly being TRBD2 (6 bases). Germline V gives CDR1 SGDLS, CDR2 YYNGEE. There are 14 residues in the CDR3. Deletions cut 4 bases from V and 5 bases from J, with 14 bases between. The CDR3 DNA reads TGTGCCAGCAGCAGCGGACCGGGGGAAGATACGCAGTATTTT. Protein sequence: CASSSGPGEDTQYF.

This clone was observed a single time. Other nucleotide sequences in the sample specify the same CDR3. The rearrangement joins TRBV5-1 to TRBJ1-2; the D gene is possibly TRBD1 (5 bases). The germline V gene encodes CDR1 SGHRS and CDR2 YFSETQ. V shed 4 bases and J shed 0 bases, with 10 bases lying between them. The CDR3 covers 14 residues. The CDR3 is CASSREGTNYGYTF. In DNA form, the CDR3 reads TGCGCCAGCAGCCGGGAGGGGACTAACTATGGCTACACCTTC.